Following are 30 T cell receptor beta chains from one sample sequenced in a study of T cells in Graves' hyperthyroidism and ophthalmopathy. Researchers amplified the TCR beta CDR3 regions from RNA transcripts. HTBI primers were employed in a first-round RT-PCR of the TCR CDR3. TCRdb recomputed calls from the multiplex PCR reads with MiXCR, one row per CDR3 protein. The table lists around 200,000 distinct CDR3 sequences, approximately 15% of them singletons, with about 29% in the top ten. Input material: blood. These receptors came from a woman aged 45 to 65 with Graves' hyperthyroidism.

This clonotype was found a few times. The J gene is TRBJ2-5, the V gene TRBV9; 12 nucleotides match TRBD1. This CDR3 comprises 16 residues. V shed 3 bases, J shed 2 bases, and the junction held 5 bases outside the gene matches. The V gene's germline CDR1 is SGDLS and CDR2 YYNGEE. The CDR3 DNA reads TGTGCCAGCAGCGACCGGGACAGGGGGCTTCAAGAGACCCAGTACTTC. Protein product: CASSDRDRGLQETQYF.

This clonotype was observed many times. The chain carries TRBV5-1 and TRBJ2-7; 16 bases are shared with TRBD2. Germline V CDR1 and CDR2: SGHRS, YFSETQ. J was trimmed by 2 bases and V by 4 bases; bases with no gene match: 3. The CDR3 is 16 residues long. CDR3: CASSPGTSGGAYEQYF. The CDR3 coding sequence is TGCGCCAGCAGCCCCGGGACTAGCGGGGGGGCCTACGAGCAGTACTTC.

This clonotype appeared many times. The gene calls are TRBV28 and TRBJ1-4, with 7 bases matching TRBD1. The CDR3 loop spans 13 amino acids. Germline V gene lookup returns CDR1 MDHEN and CDR2 SYDVKM. Losses at the gene ends were 6 bases for V and 8 bases for J; bases not matched to a gene: 6. CDR3 sequence (DNA): TGTGCCAGCAGCTCACCGGACAGGGAAAAACTGTTTTTT. Protein product: CASSSPDREKLFF.

Ten or more counts support this clonotype. This sequence joins TRBV9 and TRBJ2-3, with 11 nucleotides matching TRBD2. Trimming took 2 bases from V and 6 from J; bases not matched to a gene: 2. The germline V gene encodes CDR1 SGDLS and CDR2 YYNGEE. CDR3 length: 14 amino acids. The CDR3 nucleotides are TGTGCCAGCAGCGTTCGGACTAGCGGGGATACGCAGTATTTT. It codes for CASSVRTSGDTQYF.

This clonotype was observed many times. J is TRBJ2-1 and V is TRBV13; the D gene is possibly TRBD2 (7 bases). Germline V gene data show CDR1 as PRHDT and CDR2 as FYEKMQ (reference sequence). The CDR3 length is 15 residues. The V end was cut by 5 bases, the J end by 7 bases, with 18 bases between. The CDR3 DNA reads as TGTGCCAGCAGCGCCGGGGGGCCACTAAGAAATGAGCAGTTCTTC. As protein: CASSAGGPLRNEQFF.

V is TRBV20-1 and J is TRBJ2-1, with D perhaps matching TRBD2 (6 bases). The V end was cut by 3 bases, the J end by 4 bases, with 13 bases between. From germline, CDR1 is DFQATT and CDR2 SNEGSKA (reference sequence). CDR3 length: 14 amino acids. CDR3 in amino acids: CSASLRGEYNEQFF. DNA of the CDR3: TGCAGTGCTAGCTTGCGCGGGGAGTACAATGAGCAGTTCTTC.

This clonotype was observed many times. The chain couples TRBV29-1 to TRBJ2-5; TRBD1 matches at 8 bases. CDR1 is SQVTM and CDR2 is ANQGSEA in the germline V gene. Trimming took 2 bases from V and 5 from J; bases not matched to a gene: 4. The CDR3 is 13 amino acids. The CDR3 DNA reads TGCAGCGTTGAACAGGGGGCGAGGGAGACCCAGTACTTC. It specifies CSVEQGARETQYF.

This clonotype was counted a few times. The chain has TRBV3-1 and TRBJ2-1; tentative D call: TRBD1 (6 bases). CDR1 and CDR2 (germline): LGHDT, YNNKEL (reference sequence). This CDR3 contains 16 residues. Trimming left V 0 bases short and J 8 bases short, with 17 bases between. CDR3 sequence reads: CASSQDWSTGYDEQFF. Here the CDR3 DNA reads TGTGCCAGCAGCCAAGATTGGTCGACAGGTTACGATGAGCAGTTCTTC.

This clonotype was observed many times. J is TRBJ2-2 and V is TRBV2; 7 bases line up with TRBD1. Germline CDR1 and CDR2: SNHLY and FYNNEI. The junction had 4 bases not matched to a gene; V was cut back by 6 bases and J by 6 bases. This CDR3 spans 13 amino acids. CDR3 residues: CASRNRGSGELFF. The CDR3 DNA reads TGTGCCAGCAGAAACAGGGGTTCCGGGGAGCTGTTTTTT.

Ten or more counts support this clonotype. The chain is built from TRBV7-9 and TRBJ2-6; 7 bases are a match to TRBD1. Germline-derived CDR1 and CDR2 are SEHNR and FQNEAQ (reference sequence). CDR3 length: 17 residues. V lost 5 bases to trimming and J lost 2 bases; unmatched junction nucleotides: 9. DNA for the CDR3: TGTGCCAGCAGCCCCGGGACAGTACTCACTGGGGCCAACGTCCTGACTTTC. It is translated as CASSPGTVLTGANVLTF.

This clonotype has ten or more counts. This chain joins TRBV11-3 and TRBJ1-2, with 8 bases lining up with TRBD1. Looked up from germline, CDR1 is SGHNT and CDR2 is YENEEA. The CDR3 covers 15 residues. J gave up 6 bases and V 4 bases, and 10 bases lay outside the gene matches. The CDR3 nucleotides are TGTGCCAGCAGCTCATGGGGACAGGATTGGAATGGCTACACCTTC. This codes for CASSSWGQDWNGYTF.

This clonotype was observed at least ten times. The chain uses TRBV5-1 and TRBJ1-6; D not resolved. V was cut by 4 bases and J by 9 bases, with 14 bases left in between. Germline V gene sequence: CDR1 SGHRS, CDR2 YFSETQ. CDR3 length: 14 amino acids. The CDR3: CASSLDGSSSPLHF. CDR3 DNA sequence: TGCGCCAGCAGCCTGGACGGATCGAGTTCACCCCTCCACTTT. Full variable domain (rest looked up from reference TRBV5-1 and TRBJ1-6): KAGVTQTPRYLIKTRGQQVTLSCSPISGHRSVSWYQQTPGQGLQFLFEYFSETQRNKGNFPGRFSGRQFSNSRSEMNVSTLELGDSALYLCASSLDGSSSPLHFGNGTRLTVT.

The table lists this clonotype with many counts. The J gene is TRBJ2-2, the V gene TRBV2; 11 nucleotides agree with TRBD1. V lost 4 bases and J lost 6; bases outside the gene matches: 10. Germline values: CDR1 SNHLY, CDR2 FYNNEI. The CDR3 loop spans 17 amino acids. This CDR3 reads CASSVLLPGQGAGELFF. CDR3 nucleotides: TGTGCCAGCAGTGTCCTGCTACCGGGACAGGGGGCCGGGGAGCTGTTTTTT.

This clonotype was found many times. The genes are TRBV7-9 and TRBJ1-1; possibly TRBD1 for D (5 bases). The V and J ends lost 0 bases and 5 bases respectively, with 10 bases between them. The germline gives CDR1 SEHNR, CDR2 FQNEAQ (reference sequence). The CDR3 has 14 amino acids. This chain's CDR3 is CASSLALGGTEAFF. The CDR3 nucleotides are TGTGCCAGCAGCTTAGCGCTGGGGGGTACTGAAGCTTTCTTT. The full variable domain, in which reference TRBV7-9 and TRBJ1-1 provide the parts outside the CDR3, is DTGVSQNPRHKITKRGQNVTFRCDPISEHNRLYWYRQTLGQGPEFLTYFQNEAQLEKSRLLSDRFSAERPKGSFSTLEIQRTEQGDSAMYLCASSLALGGTEAFFGQGTRLTVV.

This clonotype was observed a few times. With a much larger clone just one base away, this may be a read error. The chain recombines TRBV12-3 or TRBV12-4 with TRBJ1-6; TRBD1 agrees at 9 bases. The CDR3 runs to 16 residues. CDR3 coding DNA: TGTGCCAGCAGTGGACAGGGGAGCTCCTATAATCCACCCCTCCACTTT. This encodes CASSGQGSSYNPPLHF.

With respect to this clonotype: It may be a read error: a sequence one base away is much more abundant. The chain carries TRBV12-3 or TRBV12-4 and TRBJ1-6; possible D gene TRBD1, 5 bases. Trimming pared 8 bases from V and 3 bases from J, leaving 14 bases between. This CDR3 spans 15 amino acids. CDR3 nucleotides: TGTGCCAGCGGTGGGGCAGTCGTCTATAATTCACCCCTCCACTTT. Translation: CASGGAVVYNSPLHF.

This rearrangement joins TRBV7-3 to TRBJ2-1, with 7 bases identical to TRBD1. V was pared by 5 bases and J by 6 bases, with 10 bases of the junction left unmatched. Germline V gene lookup returns CDR1 SGHTA and CDR2 FQGTGA. CDR3 size: 15 residues. The CDR3 spells CASSPQAGGSNEQFF. CDR3 DNA sequence: TGTGCCAGCAGCCCACAGGCAGGGGGTAGCAATGAGCAGTTCTTC. The entire variable domain, with the rest obtained from reference TRBV7-3 and TRBJ2-1, is as follows: GAGVSQTPSNKVTEKGKYVELRCDPISGHTALYWYRQSLGQGPEFLIYFQGTGAADDSGLPNDRFFAVRPEGSVSTLKIQRTERGDSAVYLCASSPQAGGSNEQFFGPGTRLTVL.

This clonotype was counted many times. V gene TRBV3-1 combines with J gene TRBJ2-3; 7 nucleotides agree with TRBD1. V trimming: 1 base; J trimming: 2 bases; junction bases outside the gene matches: 6. Per germline, CDR1 LGHDT and CDR2 YNNKEL (reference sequence). This CDR3 spans 16 amino acids. Here the CDR3 DNA reads TGTGCCAGCAGCCAAGCACAGGGGAAACTCACAGATACGCAGTATTTT. Its translation is CASSQAQGKLTDTQYF.

By its share, this clonotype is large. This chain links TRBV7-9 with TRBJ2-7; TRBD1 agrees at 8 bases. V shed 5 bases, J shed 3 bases, and the junction held 6 bases outside the gene matches. Germline V lookup: CDR1 SEHNR, CDR2 FQNEAQ (reference sequence). The CDR3 is made up of 14 amino acids. The CDR3 DNA follows: TGTGCCAGCAGCCACCGGGACAGGAACTACGAGCAGTACTTC. This translates into CASSHRDRNYEQYF. The variable domain in full, completed from reference TRBV7-9 and TRBJ2-7, reads DTGVSQNPRHKITKRGQNVTFRCDPISEHNRLYWYRQTLGQGPEFLTYFQNEAQLEKSRLLSDRFSAERPKGSFSTLEIQRTEQGDSAMYLCASSHRDRNYEQYFGPGTRLTVT.

The CDR3 here is CASSEFGALVGKLFF. CDR3 bases: TGTGCCAGCAGTGAATTTGGTGCCCTTGTGGGCAAACTGTTTTTT. The J gene is TRBJ1-4, the V gene TRBV25-1, with D hard to call. Trimming took off 1 base at V and 11 bases at J, with 17 bases between the two ends. Germline assignment: CDR1 MGHDK and CDR2 SYGVNS. The length of the CDR3 is 15 residues. The whole variable domain, filled in from reference TRBV25-1 and TRBJ1-4, reads EADIYQTPRYLVIGTGKKITLECSQTMGHDKMYWYQQDPGMELHLIHYSYGVNSTEKGDLSSESTVSRIRTEHFPLTLESARPSHTSQYLCASSEFGALVGKLFFGSGTQLSVL.

This clonotype has ten or more counts. The chain links TRBV4-1 to TRBJ2-7; possible D gene TRBD2, 5 bases. Germline V gives CDR1 MGHRA, CDR2 YSYEKL. The CDR3 is 13 residues long. Trimming took off 5 bases at V and 5 bases at J, with 13 bases between the two ends. The CDR3 protein is CASSSLAGDEQYF. The CDR3 DNA sequence: TGCGCCAGCAGCTCGCTTGCGGGCGACGAGCAGTACTTC.

This clonotype was detected only a few times. V and J are TRBV7-9 and TRBJ1-3; D perhaps matches TRBD1 (5 bases). V was shortened by 4 bases and J by 4 bases, with 11 bases between the two germline ends. CDR3 size: 14 residues. The germline V gene has CDR1 SEHNR and CDR2 FQNEAQ (reference sequence). CDR3 in DNA: TGTGCCAGCAGCTCCAGGGTTTTCGGAAACACCATATATTTT. Its translation is CASSSRVFGNTIYF.

In its sample, this clonotype was seen many times. This chain joins TRBV27 and TRBJ2-1, with 7 bases identical to TRBD1. The CDR3 is 15 amino acids. Trimming removed 6 bases from V and 3 bases from J; junction bases left unmatched: 8. Germline V gene sequence: CDR1 MNHEY, CDR2 SMNVEV (reference sequence). The CDR3 protein is CASRRRDSNYNEQFF. CDR3 in DNA: TGTGCCAGCAGACGCCGGGACAGCAACTACAATGAGCAGTTCTTC.

This clonotype was observed at least ten times. The V gene is TRBV27, the J gene TRBJ2-1; the D call may be TRBD1 or TRBD2 (5 bases each). V was clipped by 5 bases and J by 4 bases, with 21 bases between them. The V gene's germline CDR1 is MNHEY and CDR2 SMNVEV (reference sequence). The CDR3 is made up of 17 amino acids. DNA of the CDR3: TGTGCCAGCAGTGTACTCCGGGACCAATATCCGTACAATGAGCAGTTCTTC. Amino acid sequence: CASSVLRDQYPYNEQFF.

The chain joins TRBV9 to TRBJ2-1; perhaps TRBD1 as D (6 bases). The CDR3 runs 17 residues. Trimming took 3 bases from V and 7 from J, leaving 23 bases between them. Looked up from germline, CDR1 is SGDLS and CDR2 is YYNGEE. The CDR3 DNA sequence: TGTGCCAGCAGCGAGGGGGACCGGGTACTACACCGTAATGAGCAGTTCTTC. It translates to CASSEGDRVLHRNEQFF.

This clonotype was recorded at least ten times. The rearrangement uses TRBV9 and TRBJ2-3; D is unresolved. V was trimmed by 0 bases and J by 1 base, leaving 6 bases between them. This CDR3 has 14 residues. The germline V gene has CDR1 SGDLS and CDR2 YYNGEE. The CDR3 reads CASSVVPGTDTQYF. CDR3 DNA: TGTGCCAGCAGCGTAGTGCCAGGCACAGATACGCAGTATTTT.

Ten or more counts support this clonotype. The rearrangement links TRBV6-2 or TRBV6-3 to TRBJ1-2, with D hard to call. The CDR3 totals 15 residues. V gave up 2 bases and J gave up 2 bases, with 12 bases separating them. Germline V lookup: CDR1 MNHEY, CDR2 SVGEGT. The CDR3 spells CASSYEGAFNYGYTF. In nucleotides, the CDR3 is TGTGCCAGCAGTTACGAGGGCGCATTCAACTATGGCTACACCTTC.

This clonotype was seen many times. The gene calls are TRBV18 and TRBJ2-5; D gene ambiguous. V was clipped by 4 bases and J by 2 bases, with 8 bases between them. CDR1 is KGHSH and CDR2 is LQKENI in the germline V gene. This CDR3 comprises 13 residues. The CDR3 DNA reads as TGTGCCAGCTCACAACCTGTACAAGAGACCCAGTACTTC. Protein sequence: CASSQPVQETQYF.

This clonotype came up many times. The gene calls are TRBV7-8 and TRBJ1-2; TRBD1 matches 9 bases. Germline V lookup: CDR1 SGHVS, CDR2 FQNEAQ. J gave up 4 bases and V 4 bases, and 4 bases lay outside the gene matches. The CDR3 totals 14 residues. The CDR3 sequence: CASSWLTGGYGYTF. As DNA, the CDR3 is TGTGCCAGCAGCTGGTTGACAGGGGGCTATGGCTACACCTTC.

The sample holds many counts of this clonotype. The chain employs TRBV7-3 and TRBJ2-5; 9 bases are shared with TRBD2. V lost 5 bases to trimming and J lost 2 bases; unmatched junction nucleotides: 12. The CDR3 is 17 amino acids. From germline, CDR1 is SGHTA and CDR2 FQGTGA. The chain's CDR3 is CASSVGSGGPLQETQYF. The CDR3 DNA sequence: TGTGCCAGCAGCGTCGGTAGCGGGGGCCCACTTCAAGAGACCCAGTACTTC.